The clone carrying this TCR beta chain was recorded at least ten times. The sample's time point: newly diagnosed GD, antithyroid drugs for less than 3 months. RNA from PBMCs was the source of the TCR library. EDTA tubes received around 9 milliliters of drawn peripheral blood. These data belong to a study of regulatory T cells in long-lasting Graves disease. Study as a whole: Antithyroid drugs had been taken under 3 months by newly diagnosed Graves' patients.

V shed 5 bases, J shed 2 bases, and the junction held 8 bases outside the gene matches. CDR3 length equals 15 residues. For TCR beta, libraries came from iRepertoire HTBI primers and Arm-PCR of CDR3 regions. TCRdb independently ran MiXCR on the multiplex PCR reads; one entry per CDR3 protein. The table includes 580,000 or so distinct CDR3 sequences, around 15% detected once. This sample was also put to use in a study of T cells in Graves' hyperthyroidism and ophthalmopathy. This second study notes: The study used the HTBI primer set for a first-round RT-PCR of the TCR CDR3. Ophthalmopathy was model-predicted a median 6.5 months pre-onset.

V usage is TRBV12-3 or TRBV12-4 and J usage is TRBJ2-5, with 7 bases fitting TRBD1. This TCR derives from a man aged 18 to 30 with Graves disease. Material: peripheral blood mononuclear cells (PBMCs), obtained at new diagnosis, from a patient treated with antithyroid drugs. The CDR3 DNA reads TGTGCCAGCAGTCCTACGACAGGGCTGCAAGAGACCCAGTACTTC. Translated, it gives CASSPTTGLQETQYF.